This T cell receptor (beta chain) is from a study of tumor and adjacent non-tumor tissue in lung cancer. No cell sorting was done before RNA was extracted from the tissue. Details on this clonotype: Its antigen is undetermined. Relative to the germline gene, one junction end is altered; a read error may explain this.

Study-wide results and caveats: Tumor tissue had significantly higher TCR diversity than normal lung.

Germline V gene lookup returns CDR1 DFQATT and CDR2 SNEGSKA (reference sequence). The CDR3 totals 15 residues. Three rounds of nested PCR, following a modified ARM-PCR protocol, produced the TCRbeta library. MiXCR, run by TCRdb on the multiplex PCR reads, gives a single entry per CDR3 protein. The sample has 200,000 to 250,000 distinct CDR3 sequences, over 55% seen once. Sequenced: lung tumor tissue. The chain carries TRBV20-1 and TRBJ2-7; D is tentatively TRBD1 or TRBD2 (5 bases each). This clonotype was sampled from a man aged 60 to 75 with non-small cell lung cancer. CDR3 in amino acids: CNARASGGIAHEQYF. The CDR3 DNA reads as TGCAATGCTAGAGCCAGTGGGGGAATAGCCCACGAGCAGTACTTC.